Below, 28 T cell receptor beta chains from the same sample are listed, as sequenced in a study of neurological immune-mediated disorders. TCRdb itself ran the 5' RACE reads through MiXCR, one entry per CDR3 protein. The top ten clones hold more than 6% of a sample with 70,000 to 95,000 distinct CDR3 sequences, roughly 15% of them seen once. Specimen: PBMCs. These receptors were collected from a woman aged 50 to 65 in good health.

This clonotype showed up just a few times. V gene TRBV28 combines with J gene TRBJ2-7; D is ambiguous. This CDR3 has 10 residues. Germline CDR1 is MDHEN and CDR2 is SYDVKM. The ends were cut back, 1 base at V and 5 bases at J, with 0 bases in the middle. CDR3 residues: CASSLYEQYF. CDR3 in DNA: TGTGCCAGCAGTTTATACGAGCAGTACTTC.

This clonotype was found many times. The chain links TRBV20-1 to TRBJ2-6; 7 bases map to TRBD1. Germline lookup yields CDR1 DFQATT and CDR2 SNEGSKA (reference sequence). Trimming removed 3 bases from V and 1 base from J; junction bases left unmatched: 6. This CDR3 comprises 16 residues. CDR3 coding DNA: TGCAGTGCTAGTGGGGGACAGCTTTCTGGGGCCAACGTCCTGACTTTC. Its protein is CSASGGQLSGANVLTF.

This clonotype was recorded at least ten times. The V and J genes are TRBV5-1 and TRBJ2-7; 10 bases agree with TRBD1. This CDR3 is built from 16 residues. V was clipped by 3 bases and J by 4 bases; unmatched bases: 10. Germline values: CDR1 SGHRS, CDR2 YFSETQ. CDR3 sequence reads: CASSSAPGQGNYEQYF. The DNA of the CDR3 is TGCGCCAGCAGCTCAGCACCGGGACAGGGGAATTACGAGCAGTACTTC.

This clonotype was counted at least ten times. The chain joins TRBV5-5 to TRBJ2-7; TRBD2 is a possible D gene (5 bases). V lost 9 bases to trimming and J lost 4 bases, with 20 bases between them. The CDR3 is made up of 14 amino acids. CDR1 is SGHKS and CDR2 is YYEKEE in the germline V gene (reference sequence). CDR3 sequence: CATGVTGIRYEQYF. CDR3 coding DNA: TGTGCCACCGGGGTCACGGGGATTAGGTACGAGCAGTACTTC.

This clonotype appeared many times. CDR3 amino acids: CASSLGGDPSYNEQFF. The CDR3 DNA reads TGTGCCAGCAGCTTAGGCGGAGACCCCTCCTACAATGAGCAGTTCTTC. This chain links TRBV7-9 with TRBJ2-1; the D is unclear. There are 16 residues in the CDR3. Germline lookup yields CDR1 SEHNR and CDR2 FQNEAQ (reference sequence). Trimming cost V 1 base and J 0 bases, with 10 bases left between them.

This clonotype showed up many times. This chain connects TRBV5-1 to TRBJ1-2, with 7 bases that match TRBD1. This CDR3 region has 12 residues. The trim removed 4 bases at V and 8 bases at J, leaving 5 bases unmatched. CDR1 SGHRS and CDR2 YFSETQ come from the germline V gene. The CDR3 DNA follows: TGCGCCAGCAGCGCGGGACAGCTCGGCTACACCTTC. Protein sequence: CASSAGQLGYTF. Looking up the rest from reference TRBV5-1 and TRBJ1-2 gives the full variable domain: KAGVTQTPRYLIKTRGQQVTLSCSPISGHRSVSWYQQTPGQGLQFLFEYFSETQRNKGNFPGRFSGRQFSNSRSEMNVSTLELGDSALYLCASSAGQLGYTFGSGTRLTVV.

This clonotype came up many times. The J gene is TRBJ1-3, the V gene TRBV7-9; 7 bases line up with TRBD1. Germline-derived CDR1 and CDR2 are SEHNR and FQNEAQ (reference sequence). J gave up 6 bases and V 6 bases, and 8 bases lay outside the gene matches. CDR3 length equals 14 residues. The CDR3 sequence: CASSRDRAENTIYF. Here the CDR3 DNA reads TGTGCCAGCAGTCGTGACAGGGCTGAAAACACCATATATTTT.

This clonotype was seen ten or more times. CDR3 DNA: TGTGCCAGCAGAGAACGGGGCGTTGGGGGCTACACCTTC. Translating gives CASRERGVGGYTF. This chain links TRBV6-5 with TRBJ1-2, with D maybe TRBD1 (5 bases). V was pared by 6 bases and J by 8 bases, with 16 bases between. Germline V gives CDR1 MNHEY, CDR2 SVGAGI. The CDR3 is 13 amino acids.

The rearrangement joins TRBV12-3 or TRBV12-4 to TRBJ2-1; 14 bases align to TRBD2. V trimming: 7 bases; J trimming: 2 bases; junction bases outside the gene matches: 10. The CDR3 has 18 amino acids. CDR3 amino acids: CASNSGTSGSFPYNEQFF. The CDR3 nucleotides read TGTGCCAGCAACTCTGGGACTAGCGGGAGTTTCCCCTACAATGAGCAGTTCTTC.

The table lists this clonotype with many counts. This chain joins TRBV11-3 and TRBJ2-6; the match to TRBD1 covers 7 bases. CDR3 length equals 18 residues. Germline V lookup: CDR1 SGHNT, CDR2 YENEEA. V shed 6 bases, J shed 1 base, and the junction held 12 bases outside the gene matches. The CDR3 bases are TGTGCCAGCAGGCCCTTCGAGGGGGACAGTTCTGGGGCCAACGTCCTGACTTTC. This encodes CASRPFEGDSSGANVLTF.

This clonotype has a handful of counts. The chain links TRBV5-4 to TRBJ2-1, with 11 bases fitting TRBD1. Germline V lookup: CDR1 SGHNT, CDR2 YYREEE (reference sequence). CDR3 size: 14 residues. Unmatched junction bases numbered 2, after V lost 2 bases and J lost 7 bases. The CDR3, as DNA: TGTGCCAGCAGCTTCCGGGACAGGGGGAATGAGCAGTTCTTC. Its translation is CASSFRDRGNEQFF.

This clonotype was picked up many times. The CDR3 is CASSSSGTDTQYF. DNA for the CDR3: TGTGCCAGCAGTTCCTCGGGGACAGATACGCAGTATTTT. The J gene is TRBJ2-3, the V gene TRBV7-9; D perhaps matches TRBD2 (5 bases). This CDR3 spans 13 amino acids. Per the germline V gene, CDR1 is SEHNR and CDR2 is FQNEAQ (reference sequence). V lost 6 bases to trimming and J lost 3 bases, with 10 bases between them.

This clonotype was counted ten times or more. The V call is TRBV2, the J call TRBJ2-7, with 7 bases aligning to TRBD2. Germline CDR1 is SNHLY and CDR2 is FYNNEI. The J segment lost 6 bases and the V segment lost 6 bases, leaving 14 bases of the junction unmatched. CDR3 length: 15 residues. The CDR3 sequence: CASSPTSFARSEQYF. The CDR3 DNA reads TGTGCCAGCAGCCCGACTAGCTTTGCCCGGAGCGAGCAGTACTTC. Full variable domain (outside the CDR3, taken from reference TRBV2 and TRBJ2-7): EPEVTQTPSHQVTQMGQEVILRCVPISNHLYFYWYRQILGQKVEFLVSFYNNEISEKSEIFDDQFSVERPDGSNFTLKIRSTKLEDSAMYFCASSPTSFARSEQYFGPGTRLTVT.

The V gene is TRBV5-1, the J gene TRBJ2-1; D is undetermined. CDR3 length: 13 residues. V lost 0 bases and J lost 3, with 4 bases in between. The germline gives CDR1 SGHRS, CDR2 YFSETQ. The CDR3 reads CASSLVLYNEQFF. DNA of the CDR3: TGCGCCAGCAGCTTGGTCCTCTACAATGAGCAGTTCTTC.

This clonotype came up many times. This chain connects TRBV5-1 to TRBJ2-5, with 7 positions matching TRBD2. The V gene end was trimmed by 2 bases and the J gene end by 5 bases; junction bases not matched to a gene: 3. The CDR3 spans 13 residues. Looked up from germline, CDR1 is SGHRS and CDR2 is YFSETQ. CDR3 nucleotides: TGCGCCAGCAGCTTAGCGGGGATGGAGACCCAGTACTTC. Translated: CASSLAGMETQYF.

This clonotype was picked up many times. This sequence joins TRBV29-1 and TRBJ2-5; D may be TRBD1 (5 bases). The germline V and J ends were trimmed by 3 bases and 7 bases, with 12 bases remaining between them. Looked up from germline, CDR1 is SQVTM and CDR2 is ANQGSEA. The CDR3 is 12 amino acids. The CDR3 loop reads CSVERQGWTQYF. As DNA, the CDR3 is TGCAGCGTTGAGCGGCAGGGTTGGACCCAGTACTTC. Full variable domain (outside the CDR3, taken from reference TRBV29-1 and TRBJ2-5): SAVISQKPSRDICQRGTSLTIQCQVDSQVTMMFWYRQQPGQSLTLIATANQGSEATYESGFVIDKFPISRPNLTFSTLTVSNMSPEDSSIYLCSVERQGWTQYFGPGTRLLVL.

This clonotype was counted at least ten times. The chain employs TRBV10-3 and TRBJ1-2, with 10 positions matching TRBD1. Per germline, CDR1 ENHRY and CDR2 SYGVKD. Trimming cost V 7 bases and J 7 bases; bases outside gene matches: 6. CDR3 length: 13 amino acids. CDR3 region: CAITGTGEGGYTF. CDR3 DNA sequence: TGTGCCATCACCGGGACAGGGGAAGGTGGCTACACCTTC.

As concerns this clonotype: The DNA is left out, because the CDR3 cannot be placed on it with certainty; the CDR3 is given as TCRdb lists it. The chain couples TRBV10-3 to TRBJ2-3; the table calls TRBD1, which could not be checked here. The CDR3 length equals 24 residues, ends included. Germline V CDR1 and CDR2: ENHRY, SYGVKD. This chain's CDR3 is CAISDNDQYNEQFFGPGSTDTQYF.

The chain has TRBV5-1 and TRBJ2-1; D may match TRBD1 or TRBD2 (5 bases each). CDR3 length equals 16 residues. Trimming stripped 0 bases from V and 2 bases from J, with 12 bases between. In germline, CDR1 is SGHRS, CDR2 YFSETQ. CDR3 sequence: CASSLGGSYPYNEQFF. The CDR3 DNA reads TGCGCCAGCAGCTTGGGGGGGTCCTACCCCTACAATGAGCAGTTCTTC.

This clonotype was detected ten times or more. This rearrangement joins TRBV7-2 to TRBJ2-7; 10 bases are a match to TRBD1. Trimming took 5 bases from V and 1 from J; bases not matched to a gene: 5. The CDR3 sequence is 15 residues long. Germline CDR1 SGHTA, CDR2 FQGNSA. CDR3 loop: CASSRDRGSSYEQYF. CDR3 coding DNA: TGTGCCAGCAGCCGGGACAGGGGATCATCCTACGAGCAGTACTTC.

This clonotype has a count of ten or more. V is TRBV29-1 and J is TRBJ2-7; TRBD2 is a possible D gene (8 bases). Germline V gene sequence: CDR1 SQVTM, CDR2 ANQGSEA. The CDR3 has 13 amino acids. Deletions cut 7 bases from V and 7 bases from J, with 20 bases between. The CDR3 nucleotides are TGCAGCGCCTCTCGGACAGGCGGGGGGGAGCAGTACTTC. Protein product: CSASRTGGGEQYF.

This clonotype was detected ten times or more. This chain connects TRBV20-1 to TRBJ1-3; TRBD1 agrees at 8 bases. Trimming removed 6 bases from V and 4 bases from J; junction bases left unmatched: 8. Germline-derived CDR1 and CDR2 are DFQATT and SNEGSKA (reference sequence). This CDR3 is built from 14 residues. In nucleotides, the CDR3 is TGCAGTGCCGGTATTCGGGACAGGGGAAACACCATATATTTT. Encoded protein: CSAGIRDRGNTIYF.

The chain uses TRBV3-1 and TRBJ2-1; TRBD2 agrees at 8 bases. The CDR3 loop spans 19 amino acids. V lost 0 bases and J lost 8; bases outside the gene matches: 18. CDR1 and CDR2 from the germline V gene are LGHDT and YNNKEL (reference sequence). This CDR3 reads CASSQDRRRGERSSDEQFF. The CDR3 nucleotides are TGTGCCAGCAGCCAAGATCGACGGCGGGGGGAAAGATCGAGCGATGAGCAGTTCTTC.

This clonotype has a count of ten or more. The gene calls are TRBV28 and TRBJ1-2; D unresolved. V lost 6 bases and J lost 4, with 21 bases in between. Germline V gene sequence: CDR1 MDHEN, CDR2 SYDVKM. The CDR3 sequence is 16 residues long. CDR3 sequence (DNA): TGTGCCAGCAGCCCATCAGGTGTGGGAGGCATCTATGGCTACACCTTC. Its protein product is CASSPSGVGGIYGYTF.

This clonotype was seen repeatedly, ten times or more. The chain joins TRBV4-2 to TRBJ2-1; unclear D gene. The V gene's germline CDR1 is LGHNA and CDR2 YNFKEQ. Trimming removed 1 base from V and 7 bases from J, with 17 bases in between. The CDR3 totals 16 residues. DNA for the CDR3: TGTGCCAGCAGCCAAGTCGCCGAACTCCCTTGGAATGAGCAGTTCTTC. It translates to CASSQVAELPWNEQFF.

The J gene is TRBJ1-5, the V gene TRBV29-1, with unresolved D. Trimming shortened V by 4 bases and J by 3 bases, and 7 bases separated the two germline ends. CDR1 is SQVTM and CDR2 is ANQGSEA in the germline V gene. The length of the CDR3 is 12 residues. The CDR3 here is CSVGAHNQPQHF. The CDR3 bases are TGCAGCGTTGGGGCGCACAATCAGCCCCAGCATTTT.

This clonotype was detected ten times or more. The V gene is TRBV6-5, the J gene TRBJ2-7; D gene ambiguous. Trimming left V 2 bases short and J 3 bases short, with 8 bases between. Germline lookup yields CDR1 MNHEY and CDR2 SVGAGI. The CDR3 extends over 13 amino acids. CDR3 in amino acids: CASSYAGRYEQYF. CDR3 nucleotides: TGTGCCAGCAGTTACGCCGGGCGCTACGAGCAGTACTTC.

This clonotype occurred many times. The chain links TRBV5-4 to TRBJ2-5; 7 nucleotides match TRBD2. V dropped 3 bases and J dropped 9; count of bases not matched to a gene: 14. The V gene's germline CDR1 is SGHNT and CDR2 YYREEE (reference sequence). CDR3 length: 15 amino acids. DNA for the CDR3: TGTGCCAGCAGCTCTGTAGCGGGCGCCCGAAGGTCCCAGTACTTC. This translates into CASSSVAGARRSQYF.